A single sample gave rise to the 7 T cell receptor beta chains below, sequenced in a study of blood T cells in healthy people across ages. Primers used in a second PCR of roughly 7 to 12 cycles were a sample-barcoded 5' primer and a J-beta primer mix. TCRdb redid the calling of the 5' RACE reads with MiXCR, one entry per CDR3 protein. The table has about 580,000 distinct CDR3 sequences, about 45% seen once. The sample was blood. Receptors originate from an elderly man in good health.

This clonotype was detected a few times. The genes are TRBV12-3 or TRBV12-4 and TRBJ1-1; D is ambiguous. V lost 2 bases, J lost 5 bases, and 3 bases lay in between. This CDR3 is built from 11 residues. The CDR3, as DNA: TGTGCCAGCAGTTTAAGGACTGAAGCTTTCTTT. Its protein is CASSLRTEAFF.

This chain connects TRBV7-3 to TRBJ2-1; 10 bases match TRBD2. J lost 9 bases, V lost 4 bases, and 15 bases had no gene match. The CDR3 has 17 amino acids. CDR1 and CDR2 from the germline V gene are SGHTA and FQGTGA. Here the CDR3 DNA reads TGTGCCAGCAGCTCCAACAGCGGGGGGGCCGGCTTTGGTGAGCAGTTCTTC. Translating it yields CASSSNSGGAGFGEQFF. Drawing the rest from reference TRBV7-3 and TRBJ2-1, the complete variable domain is GAGVSQTPSNKVTEKGKYVELRCDPISGHTALYWYRQSLGQGPEFLIYFQGTGAADDSGLPNDRFFAVRPEGSVSTLKIQRTERGDSAVYLCASSSNSGGAGFGEQFFGPGTRLTVL.

The gene calls are TRBV7-9 and TRBJ2-1; weak D call: TRBD1 (8 bases). Germline loops: CDR1 SEHNR, CDR2 FQNEAQ (reference sequence). The CDR3 has 14 residues. Trimming removed 4 bases from V and 9 bases from J, with 16 bases in between. The DNA of the CDR3 is TGTGCCAGCAGCTCCCAGGACAGGGAGGGTGAGCAGTTCTTC. The encoded protein is CASSSQDREGEQFF.

V usage is TRBV3-1 and J usage is TRBJ2-7; possibly TRBD2 for D (5 bases). In germline, CDR1 is LGHDT, CDR2 YNNKEL (reference sequence). V was trimmed by 4 bases and J by 2 bases, leaving 12 bases between them. There are 14 residues in the CDR3. CDR3 nucleotide sequence: TGTGCCAGCAGCCGCATAAAGGGAGCCTACGAGCAGTACTTC. Encoded protein: CASSRIKGAYEQYF.

Here the CDR3 DNA reads TGTGCCAGCAGCTCCCTCCGGGATCGATCGAGAAACATTCAGTACTTC. Protein: CASSSLRDRSRNIQYF. The J gene is TRBJ2-4, the V gene TRBV11-2; D is perhaps TRBD2 (5 bases). The CDR3 loop spans 16 amino acids. Germline CDR1 and CDR2: SGHAT and FQNNGV. V gave up 4 bases and J gave up 6 bases, with 19 bases separating them. Full variable domain (outside the CDR3, taken from reference TRBV11-2 and TRBJ2-4): EAGVAQSPRYKIIEKRQSVAFWCNPISGHATLYWYQQILGQGPKLLIQFQNNGVVDDSQLPKDRFSAERLKGVDSTLKIQPAKLEDSAVYLCASSSLRDRSRNIQYFGAGTRLSVL.

The chain combines TRBV6-5 with TRBJ2-5, with D unclear. The germline V gene encodes CDR1 MNHEY and CDR2 SVGAGI. This CDR3 is 12 amino acids long. V lost 5 bases to trimming and J lost 9 bases, with 13 bases between them. CDR3 in amino acids: CASSPDLGPQYF. As DNA, the CDR3 is TGTGCCAGCAGTCCCGACTTGGGCCCCCAGTACTTC.

J is TRBJ2-3 and V is TRBV5-1; TRBD1 matches 7 bases. Germline V gene lookup returns CDR1 SGHRS and CDR2 YFSETQ. The CDR3 runs 15 residues. Trimming removed 9 bases from V and 0 bases from J; junction bases left unmatched: 10. The CDR3 region has the DNA TGCGCCACCTCTCCTACGACAGGGAGCACAGATACGCAGTATTTT. This translates into CATSPTTGSTDTQYF. Using reference TRBV5-1 and TRBJ2-3 for the parts outside the CDR3, the full variable domain is KAGVTQTPRYLIKTRGQQVTLSCSPISGHRSVSWYQQTPGQGLQFLFEYFSETQRNKGNFPGRFSGRQFSNSRSEMNVSTLELGDSALYLCATSPTTGSTDTQYFGPGTRLTVL.